Detailed here is one TCR beta chain. Its antigen is not identified. Repertoires were generated with immunoSEQ multiplex PCR, while TCRdb's copy carries only in-frame clones and drops some. The data show fewer than 150,000 clones, roughly 92% seen once. This specimen belongs to a study of T cell responses to AZD1222 COVID-19 vaccine. This CDR3 is built from 15 residues. Per germline, CDR1 SGHNT and CDR2 YENEEA. V lost 2 bases to trimming and J lost 4 bases, with 13 bases between them. General study results and limits: Dominant CD4 TCR responses targeted spike regions 160-218 and 743-854. Repertoire sampling occurred only after the peak T cell response.

The clonotype originates from an adult who received the AZD1222 COVID-19 vaccine. Sequenced here: peripheral blood, sampled 28 days after the second AZD1222 dose. V gene TRBV11-3 combines with J gene TRBJ2-3; the D gene is possibly TRBD2 (6 bases). The CDR3 DNA follows: TGTGCCAGCAGCTTAAGGCCGGGGGTCGCAGATACGCAGTATTTT. Amino acid sequence: CASSLRPGVADTQYF.